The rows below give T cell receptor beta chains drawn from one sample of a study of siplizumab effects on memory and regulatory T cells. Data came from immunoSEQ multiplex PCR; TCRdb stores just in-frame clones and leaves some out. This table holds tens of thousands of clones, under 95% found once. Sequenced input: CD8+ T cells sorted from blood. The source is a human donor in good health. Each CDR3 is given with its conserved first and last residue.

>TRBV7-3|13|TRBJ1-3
CASSPGSGNTIYF
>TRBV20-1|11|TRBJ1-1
CSAEDNTEAFF
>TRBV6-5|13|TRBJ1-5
CASSTGENQPQHF
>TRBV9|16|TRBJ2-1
CASSPVGAGLYNEQFF
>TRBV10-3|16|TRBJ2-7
CAISESLDRVYYEQYF
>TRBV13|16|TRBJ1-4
CASTIDRGATNEKLFF
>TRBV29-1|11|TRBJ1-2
CSVGTGDGYTF
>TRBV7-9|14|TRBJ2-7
CASSPPGTPYEQYF
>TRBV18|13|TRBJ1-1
CASSPPTNTEAFF
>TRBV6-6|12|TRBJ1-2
CASSGRDYGYTF
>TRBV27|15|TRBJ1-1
CASSPWTGGLTEAFF
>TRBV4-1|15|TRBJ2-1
CASSHWAGDRNEQFF
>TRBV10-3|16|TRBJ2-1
CAISEKNAGGSNEQFF
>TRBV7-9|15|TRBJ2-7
CASSLNSGRINEQYF
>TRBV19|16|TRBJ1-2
CASTKDRDDANYGYTF
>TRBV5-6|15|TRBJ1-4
CASSFPLATNEKLFF
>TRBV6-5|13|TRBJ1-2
CASRFGGGSGYTF
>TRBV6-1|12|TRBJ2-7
CASIGRGYEQYF
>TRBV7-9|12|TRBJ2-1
CASSFPYNEQFF
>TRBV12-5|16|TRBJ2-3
CASGLAGAGSTDTQYF
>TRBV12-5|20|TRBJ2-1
CATTDSGQGGYVSRGNEQFF
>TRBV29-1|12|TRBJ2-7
CSVEEEHYEQYF
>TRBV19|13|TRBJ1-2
CASSPGTPYGYTF
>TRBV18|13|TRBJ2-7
CASQDGYSYEQYF